This record looks at one T cell receptor (beta chain) sequence and its context. Each donor's status was that of a healthy bone marrow donor. 13 Jbeta primers and 60 Vbeta primers were used for the PCR. Assay: immunoSEQ multiplex PCR; the TCRdb copy retains only in-frame clones and omits some. The repertoire holds about 250,000 clones, with around 65% as singletons. The data derive from a study of cytomegalovirus exposure and HLA in healthy donors. Study summary: When roughly 420 donors were genotyped, about 86% of them were found to fall in the Caucasian-associated ancestry cluster.

Germline CDR1 SGDLS, CDR2 YYNGEE. The CDR3 runs 14 residues. The V gene lost 3 bases and the J gene lost 5 bases, with 15 bases spanning the gap. The genes are TRBV9 and TRBJ2-7; D remains ambiguous. This TCR derives from a female donor in good health and CMV-seronegative. The material sequenced was PBMCs. The DNA for the CDR3 is TGTGCCAGCAGCGGGGTCCTAGGATCTGACGAGCAGTACTTC. Residues: CASSGVLGSDEQYF.